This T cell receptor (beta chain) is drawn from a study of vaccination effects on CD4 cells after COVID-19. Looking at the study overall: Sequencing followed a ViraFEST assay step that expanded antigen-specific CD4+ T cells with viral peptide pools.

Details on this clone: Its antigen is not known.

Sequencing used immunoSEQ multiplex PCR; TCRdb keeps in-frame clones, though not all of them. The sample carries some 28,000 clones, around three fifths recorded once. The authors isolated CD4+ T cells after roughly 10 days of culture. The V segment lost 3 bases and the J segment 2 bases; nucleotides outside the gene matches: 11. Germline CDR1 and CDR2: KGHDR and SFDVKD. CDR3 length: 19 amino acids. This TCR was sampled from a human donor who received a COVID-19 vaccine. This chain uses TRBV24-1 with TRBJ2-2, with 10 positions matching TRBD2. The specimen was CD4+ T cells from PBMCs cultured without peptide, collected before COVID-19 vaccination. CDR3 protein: CATSDPASGGRGNTGELFF. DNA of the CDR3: TGTGCCACCAGTGATCCCGCTAGCGGGGGACGAGGTAACACCGGGGAGCTGTTTTTT.